The rows below give T cell receptor beta chains drawn from one sample of a study of T cell responses to AZD1222 COVID-19 vaccine. The method was immunoSEQ multiplex PCR; TCRdb's version includes in-frame clones alone and lacks a portion of them. The sample records tens of thousands of clones, roughly 92% being singletons. The source material was peripheral blood, sampled 28 days after the second AZD1222 dose. Receptor source: an adult who received the AZD1222 COVID-19 vaccine. CDR3s include the opening cysteine and the closing phenylalanine or tryptophan. The order of the fields is V gene, J gene, clone size, D gene, CDR3 protein, CDR3 DNA. D genes are given only for firm matches. Size tells how often a clone was seen (once, few, many) or the class of an expanded clone, and some rows leave it out.

v_gene: TRBV5-1
j_gene: TRBJ1-2
abundance: .
d_gene: .
CDR3aa: CASSLSGNYGYTF
CDR3nt: TGCGCCAGCAGCTTATCGGGGAACTATGGCTACACCTTC

v_gene: TRBV10-3
j_gene: TRBJ1-1
abundance: once
d_gene: TRBD1
CDR3aa: CAISDSGGAENTEAFF
CDR3nt: TGTGCCATCAGTGATTCAGGGGGCGCCGAGAACACTGAAGCTTTCTTT

v_gene: TRBV6-5
j_gene: TRBJ1-6
abundance: .
d_gene: TRBD1
CDR3aa: CASSTDRGRSPLHF
CDR3nt: TGTGCCAGCAGTACTGACAGGGGGCGATCACCCCTCCACTTT

v_gene: TRBV6-1
j_gene: TRBJ2-3
abundance: .
d_gene: .
CDR3aa: CASSESTGSTDTQYF
CDR3nt: TGTGCCAGCAGTGAATCGACAGGCTCCACAGATACGCAGTATTTT

v_gene: TRBV6-5
j_gene: TRBJ1-3
abundance: .
d_gene: .
CDR3aa: CASSYAFSSGNTIYF
CDR3nt: TGTGCCAGCAGTTATGCCTTTTCCTCTGGAAACACCATATATTTT

v_gene: TRBV18
j_gene: TRBJ1-3
abundance: .
d_gene: .
CDR3aa: CASSPPVGSGNTIYF
CDR3nt: TGTGCCAGCTCACCACCGGTTGGGTCTGGAAACACCATATATTTT

v_gene: TRBV28
j_gene: TRBJ1-4
abundance: .
d_gene: .
CDR3aa: CASSYYVEKLFF
CDR3nt: TGTGCCAGCAGCTACTACGTTGAAAAACTGTTTTTT

v_gene: TRBV27
j_gene: TRBJ1-1
abundance: .
d_gene: TRBD1
CDR3aa: CASSLSGTGFTEAFF
CDR3nt: TGTGCCAGCAGTTTATCAGGGACAGGGTTCACTGAAGCTTTCTTT

v_gene: TRBV28
j_gene: TRBJ1-1
abundance: .
d_gene: .
CDR3aa: CASSHQTGPLNTEAFF
CDR3nt: TGTGCCAGCAGCCACCAGACAGGACCCCTGAACACTGAAGCTTTCTTT

v_gene: TRBV5-4
j_gene: TRBJ1-2
abundance: .
d_gene: .
CDR3aa: CASSSVTQWGYGYTF
CDR3nt: TGTGCCAGCAGCTCGGTCACCCAATGGGGCTATGGCTACACCTTC

v_gene: TRBV5-1
j_gene: TRBJ2-3
abundance: .
d_gene: .
CDR3aa: CASSSPSTDTQYF
CDR3nt: TGCGCCAGCAGCTCCCCCTCCACAGATACGCAGTATTTT

v_gene: TRBV7-3
j_gene: TRBJ2-3
abundance: .
d_gene: .
CDR3aa: CASSLMVTSTDTQYF
CDR3nt: TGTGCCAGCAGCTTAATGGTTACTAGCACAGATACGCAGTATTTT

v_gene: TRBV28
j_gene: TRBJ2-5
abundance: .
d_gene: .
CDR3aa: CASSSWGARETQYF
CDR3nt: TGTGCCAGCAGCTCCTGGGGGGCCCGAGAGACCCAGTACTTC

v_gene: TRBV11-2
j_gene: TRBJ1-1
abundance: .
d_gene: .
CDR3aa: CASSSRRGWSTEAFF
CDR3nt: TGTGCCAGCAGCTCTCGACGGGGGTGGAGCACTGAAGCTTTCTTT

v_gene: TRBV27
j_gene: TRBJ2-7
abundance: .
d_gene: .
CDR3aa: CASSSRTGKGVKERYEQYF
CDR3nt: TGTGCCAGCAGTTCTCGGACGGGGAAAGGTGTGAAGGAAAGGTACGAGCAGTACTTC

v_gene: TRBV19
j_gene: TRBJ1-1
abundance: .
d_gene: .
CDR3aa: CASSPNHRDRTEAFF
CDR3nt: TGTGCCAGTAGTCCCAACCACAGGGATCGGACTGAAGCTTTCTTT

v_gene: TRBV10-1
j_gene: TRBJ2-4
abundance: once
d_gene: .
CDR3aa: CARNRAWAKNIQYF
CDR3nt: TGCGCCAGGAACAGGGCCTGGGCCAAAAACATTCAGTACTTC

v_gene: TRBV6-6
j_gene: TRBJ1-2
abundance: .
d_gene: .
CDR3aa: CASSPDSRGYTF
CDR3nt: TGTGCCAGCAGTCCGGACAGCAGGGGCTACACCTTC

v_gene: TRBV12-3/TRBV12-4
j_gene: TRBJ2-2
abundance: .
d_gene: .
CDR3aa: CASSHNTGELFF
CDR3nt: TGTGCCAGCAGTCACAACACCGGGGAGCTGTTTTTT

v_gene: TRBV11-3
j_gene: TRBJ1-3
abundance: .
d_gene: .
CDR3aa: CASSLYGDISGNTIYF
CDR3nt: TGTGCCAGCAGCTTATACGGGGATATCTCTGGAAACACCATATATTTT

v_gene: TRBV28
j_gene: TRBJ1-1
abundance: .
d_gene: .
CDR3aa: CASSPPQGNTEAFF
CDR3nt: TGTGCCAGCAGTCCCCCCCAGGGGAACACTGAAGCTTTCTTT

v_gene: TRBV5-5
j_gene: TRBJ1-4
abundance: once
d_gene: .
CDR3aa: CASSSTVAYEKLFF
CDR3nt: TGTGCCAGCAGCTCGACAGTAGCCTATGAAAAACTGTTTTTT

v_gene: TRBV24-1
j_gene: TRBJ2-1
abundance: .
d_gene: TRBD2
CDR3aa: CATSEGGRTEYNEQFF
CDR3nt: TGTGCCACCAGTGAGGGCGGGAGGACGGAGTACAATGAGCAGTTCTTC

v_gene: TRBV3-1/TRBV3-2
j_gene: TRBJ2-7
abundance: .
d_gene: .
CDR3aa: CASSQDPGRPWEQYF
CDR3nt: TGTGCCAGCAGCCAAGATCCGGGACGCCCGTGGGAGCAGTACTTC

v_gene: TRBV19
j_gene: TRBJ1-5
abundance: .
d_gene: .
CDR3aa: CASSIIRGPFNQPQHF
CDR3nt: TGTGCCAGTAGTATCATCAGGGGTCCTTTCAATCAGCCCCAGCATTTT

v_gene: TRBV18
j_gene: TRBJ1-1
abundance: .
d_gene: .
CDR3aa: CASSPVAKNTEAFF
CDR3nt: TGTGCCAGCTCACCAGTAGCCAAGAACACTGAAGCTTTCTTT

v_gene: TRBV6-5
j_gene: TRBJ1-1
abundance: few
d_gene: .
CDR3aa: CASSQIRGTEAFF
CDR3nt: TGTGCCAGCAGCCAAATAAGGGGGACTGAAGCTTTCTTT

v_gene: TRBV14
j_gene: TRBJ2-1
abundance: .
d_gene: TRBD1
CDR3aa: CASSPTGAYNEQFF
CDR3nt: TGTGCCAGCAGCCCGACAGGGGCCTACAATGAGCAGTTCTTC

v_gene: TRBV9
j_gene: TRBJ1-4
abundance: .
d_gene: .
CDR3aa: CASSVGGGGNEKLFF
CDR3nt: TGTGCCAGCAGCGTAGGAGGCGGGGGTAATGAAAAACTGTTTTTT

v_gene: TRBV7-6
j_gene: TRBJ2-7
abundance: .
d_gene: TRBD1
CDR3aa: CASSKGQGAVEQYF
CDR3nt: TGTGCCAGCAGCAAGGGACAGGGGGCAGTTGAGCAGTACTTC

v_gene: TRBV19
j_gene: TRBJ1-2
abundance: .
d_gene: .
CDR3aa: CASTSDRNYGYTF
CDR3nt: TGTGCCAGTACCAGCGACAGAAACTATGGCTACACCTTC

v_gene: TRBV4-2
j_gene: TRBJ1-2
abundance: .
d_gene: .
CDR3aa: CASSQDPVFDYTF
CDR3nt: TGTGCCAGCAGCCAAGATCCGGTATTCGACTACACCTTC

v_gene: TRBV30
j_gene: TRBJ1-4
abundance: .
d_gene: .
CDR3aa: CAWSTGITNEKLFF
CDR3nt: TGTGCCTGGAGCACAGGGATCACTAATGAAAAACTGTTTTTT

v_gene: TRBV19
j_gene: TRBJ1-5
abundance: .
d_gene: .
CDR3aa: CASSSRELSNQPQHF
CDR3nt: TGTGCCAGTAGTTCCAGAGAACTTAGCAATCAGCCCCAGCATTTT

v_gene: TRBV18
j_gene: TRBJ1-1
abundance: .
d_gene: .
CDR3aa: CASSPRQGGMGTEAFF
CDR3nt: TGTGCCAGCTCACCACGGCAGGGAGGAATGGGTACTGAAGCTTTCTTT

v_gene: TRBV4-1
j_gene: TRBJ2-5
abundance: .
d_gene: .
CDR3aa: CASSGGAYQETQYF
CDR3nt: TGCGCCAGCAGTGGGGGGGCCTACCAAGAGACCCAGTACTTC

v_gene: TRBV3-1/TRBV3-2
j_gene: TRBJ2-3
abundance: .
d_gene: TRBD1
CDR3aa: CATSPKTGFLYDTQYF
CDR3nt: TGTGCCACCTCACCCAAGACAGGGTTTCTGTATGATACGCAGTATTTT

v_gene: TRBV7-8
j_gene: TRBJ2-4
abundance: .
d_gene: .
CDR3aa: CASSYPAKNIQYF
CDR3nt: TGTGCCAGCAGCTACCCGGCCAAAAACATTCAGTACTTC

v_gene: TRBV23-1
j_gene: TRBJ2-2
abundance: .
d_gene: TRBD1
CDR3aa: CASSQAIRDRGLTESTGELFF
CDR3nt: TGCGCCAGCAGTCAAGCTATCCGGGACAGGGGGCTCACAGAGAGCACCGGGGAGCTGTTTTTT

v_gene: TRBV19
j_gene: TRBJ1-6
abundance: once
d_gene: TRBD1
CDR3aa: CASSPHRGQVSPLHF
CDR3nt: TGTGCCAGTAGTCCCCACAGGGGGCAGGTTTCACCCCTCCACTTT

v_gene: TRBV28
j_gene: TRBJ2-1
abundance: .
d_gene: .
CDR3aa: CASIPGASPYNEQFF
CDR3nt: TGTGCCAGCATCCCCGGGGCTAGCCCCTACAATGAGCAGTTCTTC

v_gene: TRBV28
j_gene: TRBJ2-1
abundance: .
d_gene: TRBD1
CDR3aa: CASRDQGDRGEQFF
CDR3nt: TGTGCCAGCAGAGATCAGGGGGACCGGGGTGAGCAGTTCTTC

v_gene: TRBV29-1
j_gene: TRBJ1-1
abundance: .
d_gene: .
CDR3aa: CSVDTGYTEAFF
CDR3nt: TGCAGCGTGGATACAGGGTACACTGAAGCTTTCTTT

v_gene: TRBV7-2
j_gene: TRBJ1-5
abundance: .
d_gene: TRBD1
CDR3aa: CASSPQGQYNQPQHF
CDR3nt: TGTGCCAGCAGCCCGCAGGGACAGTACAATCAGCCCCAGCATTTT

v_gene: TRBV7-6
j_gene: TRBJ1-5
abundance: .
d_gene: .
CDR3aa: CASSHGVNQPQHF
CDR3nt: TGTGCCAGCAGCCACGGGGTTAATCAGCCCCAGCATTTT

v_gene: TRBV6-2/TRBV6-3
j_gene: TRBJ1-1
abundance: .
d_gene: .
CDR3aa: CASSYPTGGVNTEAFF
CDR3nt: TGTGCCAGCAGTTACCCGACAGGCGGCGTGAACACTGAAGCTTTCTTT